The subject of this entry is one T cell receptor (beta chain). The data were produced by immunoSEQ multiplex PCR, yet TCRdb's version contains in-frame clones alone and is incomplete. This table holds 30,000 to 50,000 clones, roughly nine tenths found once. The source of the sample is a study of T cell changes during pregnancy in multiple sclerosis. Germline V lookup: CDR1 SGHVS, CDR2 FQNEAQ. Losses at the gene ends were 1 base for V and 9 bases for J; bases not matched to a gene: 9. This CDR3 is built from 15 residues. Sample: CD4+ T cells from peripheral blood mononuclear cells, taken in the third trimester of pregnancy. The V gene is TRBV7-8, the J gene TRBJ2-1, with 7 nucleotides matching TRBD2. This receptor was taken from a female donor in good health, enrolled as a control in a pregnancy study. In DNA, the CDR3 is TGTGCCAGCAGCTTAGGGACTAGAATCTCGGCTGAGCAGTTCTTC. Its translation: CASSLGTRISAEQFF. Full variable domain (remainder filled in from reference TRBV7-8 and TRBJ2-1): GAGVSQSPRYKVAKRGQDVALRCDPISGHVSLFWYQQALGQGPEFLTYFQNEAQLDKSGLPSDRFFAERPEGSVSTLKIQRTQQEDSAVYLCASSLGTRISAEQFFGPGTRLTVL.